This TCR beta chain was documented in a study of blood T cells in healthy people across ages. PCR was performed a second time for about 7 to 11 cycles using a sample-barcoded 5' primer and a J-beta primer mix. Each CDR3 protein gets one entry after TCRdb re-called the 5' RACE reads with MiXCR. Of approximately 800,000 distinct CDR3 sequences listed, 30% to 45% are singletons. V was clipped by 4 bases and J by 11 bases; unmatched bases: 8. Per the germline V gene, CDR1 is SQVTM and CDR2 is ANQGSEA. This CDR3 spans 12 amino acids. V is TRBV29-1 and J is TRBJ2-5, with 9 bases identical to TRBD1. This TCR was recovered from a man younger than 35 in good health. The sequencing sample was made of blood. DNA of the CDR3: TGCAGCGTTGGGACAGGGGTTTGGGAGCAGTACTTC. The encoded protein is CSVGTGVWEQYF.